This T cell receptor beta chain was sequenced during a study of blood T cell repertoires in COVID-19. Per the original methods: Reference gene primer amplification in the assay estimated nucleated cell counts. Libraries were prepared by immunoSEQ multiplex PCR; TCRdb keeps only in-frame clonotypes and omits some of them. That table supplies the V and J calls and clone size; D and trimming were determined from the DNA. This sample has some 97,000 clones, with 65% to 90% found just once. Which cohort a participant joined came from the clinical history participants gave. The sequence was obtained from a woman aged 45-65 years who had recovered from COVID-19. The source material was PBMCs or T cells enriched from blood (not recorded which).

CDR3 loop: CASEFNYGYTF. CDR3 bases: TGTGCCAGTGAGTTTAACTATGGCTACACCTTC. The chain is built from TRBV19 and TRBJ1-2; no clear D. Germline CDR1 reads LNHDA; CDR2 reads SQIVND (reference sequence). CDR3 length equals 11 residues. The germline V and J ends were trimmed by 8 bases and 1 base, with 5 bases remaining between them. Combining the CDR3 with reference TRBV19 and TRBJ1-2 gives the whole variable domain DGGITQSPKYLFRKEGQNVTLSCEQNLNHDAMYWYRQDPGQGLRLIYYSQIVNDFQKGDIAEGYSVSREKKESFPLTVTSAQKNPTAFYLCASEFNYGYTFGSGTRLTVV.